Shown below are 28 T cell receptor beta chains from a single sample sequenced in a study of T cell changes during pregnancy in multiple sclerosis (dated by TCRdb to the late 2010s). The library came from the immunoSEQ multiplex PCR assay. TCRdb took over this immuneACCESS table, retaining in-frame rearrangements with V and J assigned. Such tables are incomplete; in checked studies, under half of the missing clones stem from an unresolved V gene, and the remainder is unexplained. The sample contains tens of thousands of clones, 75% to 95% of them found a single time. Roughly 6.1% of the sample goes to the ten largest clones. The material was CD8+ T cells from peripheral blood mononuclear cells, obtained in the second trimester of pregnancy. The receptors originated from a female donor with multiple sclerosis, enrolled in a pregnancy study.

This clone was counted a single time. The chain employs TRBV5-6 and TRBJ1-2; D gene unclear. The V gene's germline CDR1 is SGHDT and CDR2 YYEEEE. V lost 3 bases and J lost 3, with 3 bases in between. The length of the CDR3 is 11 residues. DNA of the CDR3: TGTGCCAGCAGCTCCTACTATGGCTACACCTTC. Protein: CASSSYYGYTF.

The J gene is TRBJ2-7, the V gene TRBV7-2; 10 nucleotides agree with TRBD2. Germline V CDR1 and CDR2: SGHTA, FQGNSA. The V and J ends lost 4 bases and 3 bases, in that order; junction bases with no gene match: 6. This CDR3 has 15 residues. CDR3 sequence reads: CASSSSSGSFYEQYF. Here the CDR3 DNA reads TGTGCCAGCAGCTCATCTAGCGGGAGTTTCTACGAGCAGTACTTC.

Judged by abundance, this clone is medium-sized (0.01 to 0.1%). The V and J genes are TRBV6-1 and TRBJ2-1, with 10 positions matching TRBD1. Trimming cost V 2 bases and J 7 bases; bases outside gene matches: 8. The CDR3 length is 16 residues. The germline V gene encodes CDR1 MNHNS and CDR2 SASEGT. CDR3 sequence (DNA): TGTGCCAGCAGTGAAAGTGTAGGGACAGGGGCAAATGAGCAGTTCTTC. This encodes CASSESVGTGANEQFF.

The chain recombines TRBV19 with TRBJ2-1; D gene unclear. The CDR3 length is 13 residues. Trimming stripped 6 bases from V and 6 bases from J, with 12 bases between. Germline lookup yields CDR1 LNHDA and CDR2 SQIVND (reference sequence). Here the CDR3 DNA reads TGTGCCAGTAGCCTAGTCCGAGGCAATGAGCAGTTCTTC. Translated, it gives CASSLVRGNEQFF.

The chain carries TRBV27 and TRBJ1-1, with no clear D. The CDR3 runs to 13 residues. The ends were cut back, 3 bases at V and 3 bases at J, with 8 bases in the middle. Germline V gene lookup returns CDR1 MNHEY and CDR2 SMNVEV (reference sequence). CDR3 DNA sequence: TGTGCCAGCAGTTTTTCGGGGTACACTGAAGCTTTCTTT. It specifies CASSFSGYTEAFF.

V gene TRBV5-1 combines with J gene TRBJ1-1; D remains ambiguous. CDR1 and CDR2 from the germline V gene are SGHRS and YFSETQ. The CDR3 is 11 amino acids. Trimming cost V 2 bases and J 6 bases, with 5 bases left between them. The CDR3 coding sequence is TGCGCCAGCAGCTTTCAATCTGAAGCTTTCTTT. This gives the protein CASSFQSEAFF.

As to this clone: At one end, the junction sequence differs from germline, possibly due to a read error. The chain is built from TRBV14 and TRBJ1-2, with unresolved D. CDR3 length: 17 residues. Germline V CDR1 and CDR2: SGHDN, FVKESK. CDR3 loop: CASSQGSLTTDFYGYTF. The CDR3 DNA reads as TGTGCCAGCAGTCAAGGGTCTCTTACGACCGACTTCTATGGCTACACCTTC.

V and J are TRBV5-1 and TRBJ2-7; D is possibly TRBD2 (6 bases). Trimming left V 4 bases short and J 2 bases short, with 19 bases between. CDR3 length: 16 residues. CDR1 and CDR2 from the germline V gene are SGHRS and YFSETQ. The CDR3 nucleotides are TGCGCCAGCAGCGAGGGCCCGGGACTGTCTGCCTACGAGCAGTACTTC. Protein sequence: CASSEGPGLSAYEQYF. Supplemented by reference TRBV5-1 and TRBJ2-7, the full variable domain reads KAGVTQTPRYLIKTRGQQVTLSCSPISGHRSVSWYQQTPGQGLQFLFEYFSETQRNKGNFPGRFSGRQFSNSRSEMNVSTLELGDSALYLCASSEGPGLSAYEQYFGPGTRLTVT.

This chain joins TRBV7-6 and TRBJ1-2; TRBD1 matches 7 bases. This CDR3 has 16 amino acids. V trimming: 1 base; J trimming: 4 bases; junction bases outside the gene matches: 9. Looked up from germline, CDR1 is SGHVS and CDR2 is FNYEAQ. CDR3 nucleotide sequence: TGTGCCAGCAGCTTAGTGAGCAGGGGGATCGGCTATGGCTACACCTTC. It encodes CASSLVSRGIGYGYTF.

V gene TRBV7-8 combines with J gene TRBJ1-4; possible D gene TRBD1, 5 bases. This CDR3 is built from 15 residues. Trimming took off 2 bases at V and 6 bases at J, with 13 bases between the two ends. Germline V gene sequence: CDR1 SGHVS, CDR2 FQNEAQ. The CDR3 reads CASSLLEQVDEKLFF. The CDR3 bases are TGTGCCAGCAGCTTACTCGAACAGGTGGATGAAAAACTGTTTTTT.

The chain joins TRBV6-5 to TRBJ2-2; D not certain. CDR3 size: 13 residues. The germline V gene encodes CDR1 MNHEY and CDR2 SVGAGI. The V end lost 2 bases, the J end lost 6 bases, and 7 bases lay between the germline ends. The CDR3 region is CASSYARSGELFF. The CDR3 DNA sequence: TGTGCCAGCAGTTACGCCAGATCCGGGGAGCTGTTTTTT.

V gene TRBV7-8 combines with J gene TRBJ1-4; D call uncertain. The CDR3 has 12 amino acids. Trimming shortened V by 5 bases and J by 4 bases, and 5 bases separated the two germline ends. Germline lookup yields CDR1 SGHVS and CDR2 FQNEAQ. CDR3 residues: CASSLYNEKLFF. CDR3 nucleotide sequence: TGTGCCAGCAGCCTATATAATGAAAAACTGTTTTTT.

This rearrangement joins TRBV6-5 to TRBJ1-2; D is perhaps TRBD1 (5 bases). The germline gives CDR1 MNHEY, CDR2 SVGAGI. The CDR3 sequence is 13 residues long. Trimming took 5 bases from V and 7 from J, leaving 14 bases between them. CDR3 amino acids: CASSPRGEGGYTF. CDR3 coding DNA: TGTGCCAGCAGTCCGCGGGGGGAGGGTGGCTACACCTTC.

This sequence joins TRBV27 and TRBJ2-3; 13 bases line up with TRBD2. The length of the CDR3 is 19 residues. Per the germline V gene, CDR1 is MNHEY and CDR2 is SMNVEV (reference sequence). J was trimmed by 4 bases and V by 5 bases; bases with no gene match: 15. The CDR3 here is CASSPWTSGSAQGPDTQYF. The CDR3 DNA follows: TGTGCCAGCAGTCCATGGACTAGCGGGAGCGCACAGGGGCCAGATACGCAGTATTTT.

The CDR3 sequence: CASRKNSATGELFF. The DNA for the CDR3 is TGTGCCAGCAGGAAAAATAGTGCCACCGGGGAGCTGTTTTTT. The chain has TRBV7-7 and TRBJ2-2; the D is unclear. The length of the CDR3 is 14 residues. CDR1 is SSHAT and CDR2 is FNYEAQ in the germline V gene (reference sequence). V lost 6 bases and J lost 4, with 12 bases in between. The whole variable domain, remainder taken from reference TRBV7-7 and TRBJ2-2, is GAGVSQSPRYKVTKRGQDVTLRCDPISSHATLYWYQQALGQGPEFLTYFNYEAQPDKSGLPSDRFSAERPEGSISTLTIQRTEQRDSAMYRCASRKNSATGELFFGEGSRLTVL.

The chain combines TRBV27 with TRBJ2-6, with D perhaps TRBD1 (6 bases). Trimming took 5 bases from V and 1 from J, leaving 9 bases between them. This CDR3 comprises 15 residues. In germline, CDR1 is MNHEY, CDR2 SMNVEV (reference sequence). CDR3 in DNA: TGTGCCAGCAGTCATGGGACATCTGGGGCCAACGTCCTGACTTTC. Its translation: CASSHGTSGANVLTF.

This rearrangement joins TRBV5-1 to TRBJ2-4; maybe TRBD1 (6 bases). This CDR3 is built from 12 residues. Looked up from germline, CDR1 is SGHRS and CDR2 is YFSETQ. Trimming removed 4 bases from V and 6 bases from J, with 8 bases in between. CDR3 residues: CASSPDRNIQYF. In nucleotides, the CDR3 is TGCGCCAGCAGCCCGGACAGAAACATTCAGTACTTC.

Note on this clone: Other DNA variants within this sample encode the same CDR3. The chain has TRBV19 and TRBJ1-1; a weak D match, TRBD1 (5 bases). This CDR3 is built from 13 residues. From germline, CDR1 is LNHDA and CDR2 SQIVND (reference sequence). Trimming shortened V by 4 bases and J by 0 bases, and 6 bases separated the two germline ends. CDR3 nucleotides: TGTGCCAGTAGTACAGGGTTGAACACTGAAGCTTTCTTT. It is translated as CASSTGLNTEAFF.

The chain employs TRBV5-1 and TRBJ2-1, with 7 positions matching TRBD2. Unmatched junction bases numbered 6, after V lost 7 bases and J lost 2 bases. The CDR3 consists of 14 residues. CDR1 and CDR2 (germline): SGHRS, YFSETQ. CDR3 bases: TGCGCCAGCTACTCGGGACTACCCTACAATGAGCAGTTCTTC. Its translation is CASYSGLPYNEQFF.

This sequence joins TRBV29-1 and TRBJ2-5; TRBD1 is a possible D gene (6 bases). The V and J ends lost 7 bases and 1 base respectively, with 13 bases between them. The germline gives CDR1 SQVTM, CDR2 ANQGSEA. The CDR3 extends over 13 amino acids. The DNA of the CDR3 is TGCAGCGCGCTTCTGGACAGCCAAGAGACCCAGTACTTC. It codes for CSALLDSQETQYF.

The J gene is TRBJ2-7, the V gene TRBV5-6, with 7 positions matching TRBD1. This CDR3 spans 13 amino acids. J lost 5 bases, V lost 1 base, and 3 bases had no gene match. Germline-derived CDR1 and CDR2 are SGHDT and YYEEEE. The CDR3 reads CASSLRGRDEQYF. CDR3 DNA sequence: TGTGCCAGCAGCTTGAGGGGGCGGGACGAGCAGTACTTC.

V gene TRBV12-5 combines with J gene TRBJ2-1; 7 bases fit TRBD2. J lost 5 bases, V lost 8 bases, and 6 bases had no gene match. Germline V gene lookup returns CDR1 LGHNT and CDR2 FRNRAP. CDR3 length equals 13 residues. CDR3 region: CASTGTTHNEQFF. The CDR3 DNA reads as TGTGCTAGTACCGGGACTACTCACAATGAGCAGTTCTTC.

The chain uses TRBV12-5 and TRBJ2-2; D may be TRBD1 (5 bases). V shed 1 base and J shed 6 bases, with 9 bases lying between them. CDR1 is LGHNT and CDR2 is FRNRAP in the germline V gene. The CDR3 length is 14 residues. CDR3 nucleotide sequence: TGTGCTAGTGGTTTGGCAGGGTTGGCCGGGGAGCTGTTTTTT. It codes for CASGLAGLAGELFF.

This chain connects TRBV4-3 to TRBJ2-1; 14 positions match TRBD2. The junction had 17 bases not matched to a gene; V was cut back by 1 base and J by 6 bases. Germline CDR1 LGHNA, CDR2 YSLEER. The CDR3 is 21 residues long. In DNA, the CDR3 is TGCGCCAGCAGCCAAGGGTTGAGACTAGCGGGGGGGCCTCGCTCAGGCAATGAGCAGTTCTTC. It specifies CASSQGLRLAGGPRSGNEQFF.

The CDR3 bases are TGTGCCAGTGCCACCTCAGGGACAGGGTACTACCACGAGCAGTACTTC. Translating gives CASATSGTGYYHEQYF. This chain links TRBV19 with TRBJ2-7, with TRBD1 matching 9 bases. J gave up 5 bases and V 8 bases, and 16 bases lay outside the gene matches. CDR3 length: 16 amino acids. Germline-derived CDR1 and CDR2 are LNHDA and SQIVND (reference sequence).

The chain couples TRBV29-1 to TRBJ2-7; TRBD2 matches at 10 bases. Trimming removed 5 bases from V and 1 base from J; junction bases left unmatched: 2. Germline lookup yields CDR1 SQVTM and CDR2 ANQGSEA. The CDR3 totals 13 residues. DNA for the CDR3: TGCAGCGTTCGGGGACTAGCGTCCTACGAGCAGTACTTC. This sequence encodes CSVRGLASYEQYF.

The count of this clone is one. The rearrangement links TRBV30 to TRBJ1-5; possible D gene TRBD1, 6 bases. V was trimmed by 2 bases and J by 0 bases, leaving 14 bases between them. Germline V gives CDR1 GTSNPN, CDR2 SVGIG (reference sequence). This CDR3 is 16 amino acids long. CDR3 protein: CAWSQSGAYSNQPQHF. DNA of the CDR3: TGTGCCTGGAGTCAATCAGGGGCCTATAGCAATCAGCCCCAGCATTTT.

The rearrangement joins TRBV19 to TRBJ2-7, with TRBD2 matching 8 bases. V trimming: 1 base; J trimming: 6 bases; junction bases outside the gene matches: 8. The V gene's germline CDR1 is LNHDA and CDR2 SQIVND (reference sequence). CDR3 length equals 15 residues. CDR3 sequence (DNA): TGTGCCAGTAGTATAGGGGGCGGGAGGCTCTTCGAGCAGTACTTC. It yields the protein CASSIGGGRLFEQYF.